This T cell receptor (beta chain) was profiled in a study of cytomegalovirus exposure and HLA in healthy donors. The overall study: Unique TCRs from HLA-typed donors, 70 million to 85 million of them, were held in an early data release.

PCR amplification relied on 60 Vbeta primers (plus 13 Jbeta primers). Data came from immunoSEQ multiplex PCR; TCRdb stores just in-frame clones and leaves some out. The data hold fewer than 200,000 clones, with 75% to 80% observed a single time. The V gene's germline CDR1 is SGHDN and CDR2 FVKESK. There are 12 residues in the CDR3. Trimming stripped 1 base from V and 8 bases from J, with 8 bases between. Comment on this clone: Its antigen is unknown.

Study results and caveats: A later analysis appeared to link common viral pathogens to several of the most significant clusters. Later, TCR association rates were found to vary by HLA locus, highest for DRB1 and lowest for HLA-C.

Participants comprised healthy donors of bone marrow. The chain links TRBV14 to TRBJ1-1; D is uncertain. The sample taken for sequencing was PBMCs. This receptor was obtained from a man between 35 and 55 years old in good health and CMV-seropositive. The CDR3: CASSQAGLEAFF. Here the CDR3 DNA reads TGTGCCAGCAGCCAAGCTGGCCTGGAAGCTTTCTTT.